This TCR beta chain originates from a study of shared clonotypes between healthy human individuals. This CDR3 is built from 13 residues. V gave up 8 bases and J gave up 4 bases, with 11 bases separating them. Germline CDR1 MNHNS, CDR2 SASEGT. The data were produced by immunoSEQ multiplex PCR, yet TCRdb's version contains in-frame clones alone and is incomplete. The data contain 800,000 to 950,000 clones, just over 95% of them singletons. Naive CD8 populations comprised CD45RO-negative cells positively selected for CCR7, excluding terminally differentiated effector memory CD45RA+ cells. Sequenced material: naive CD8+ T cells sorted from blood. The sequence was collected from a man younger than 40 in good health. The chain is built from TRBV6-1 and TRBJ2-2; D is ambiguous. Here the CDR3 DNA reads TGTGCCAGCGAACAGCAAAGCACCGGGGAGCTGTTTTTT. This sequence encodes CASEQQSTGELFF.